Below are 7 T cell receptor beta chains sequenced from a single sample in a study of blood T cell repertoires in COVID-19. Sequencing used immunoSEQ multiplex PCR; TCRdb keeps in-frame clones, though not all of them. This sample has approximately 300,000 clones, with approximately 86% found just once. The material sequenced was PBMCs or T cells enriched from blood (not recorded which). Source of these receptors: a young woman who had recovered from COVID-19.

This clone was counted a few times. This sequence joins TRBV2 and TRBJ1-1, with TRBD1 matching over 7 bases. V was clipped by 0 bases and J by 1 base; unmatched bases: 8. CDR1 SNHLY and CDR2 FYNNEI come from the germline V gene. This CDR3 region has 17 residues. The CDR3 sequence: CASSEAGLGQRNTEAFF. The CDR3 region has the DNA TGTGCCAGCAGTGAAGCAGGATTGGGACAGCGGAACACTGAAGCTTTCTTT.

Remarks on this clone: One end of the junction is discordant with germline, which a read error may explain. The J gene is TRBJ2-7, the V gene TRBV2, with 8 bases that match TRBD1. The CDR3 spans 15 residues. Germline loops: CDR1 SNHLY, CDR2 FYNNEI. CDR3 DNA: TGTGCCAGCAGCGAAGGCAGACAGGGGCGCTACGAGCAGTACTTC. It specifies CASSEGRQGRYEQYF.

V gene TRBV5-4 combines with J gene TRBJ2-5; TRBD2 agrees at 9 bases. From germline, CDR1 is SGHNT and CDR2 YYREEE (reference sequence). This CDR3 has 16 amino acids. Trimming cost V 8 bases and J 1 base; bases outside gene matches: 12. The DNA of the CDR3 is TGTGCCAGTCGAGGGGCGCTAGCGGGAATCCAAGAGACCCAGTACTTC. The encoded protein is CASRGALAGIQETQYF.

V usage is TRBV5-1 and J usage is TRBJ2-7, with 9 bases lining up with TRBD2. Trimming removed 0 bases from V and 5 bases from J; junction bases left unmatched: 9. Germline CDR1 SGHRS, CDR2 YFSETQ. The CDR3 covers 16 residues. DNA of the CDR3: TGCGCCAGCAGCTTGGCGGGTAGCGGGAGTCACAACGAGCAGTACTTC. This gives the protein CASSLAGSGSHNEQYF. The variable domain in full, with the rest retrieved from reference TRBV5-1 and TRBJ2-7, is KAGVTQTPRYLIKTRGQQVTLSCSPISGHRSVSWYQQTPGQGLQFLFEYFSETQRNKGNFPGRFSGRQFSNSRSEMNVSTLELGDSALYLCASSLAGSGSHNEQYFGPGTRLTVT.

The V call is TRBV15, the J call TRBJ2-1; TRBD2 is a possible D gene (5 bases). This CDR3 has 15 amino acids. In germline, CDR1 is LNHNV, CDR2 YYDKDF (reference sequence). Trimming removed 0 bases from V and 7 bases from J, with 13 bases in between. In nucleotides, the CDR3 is TGTGCCACCAGCAGAGATGCCTCCTCGGGAAATGAGCAGTTCTTC. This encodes CATSRDASSGNEQFF. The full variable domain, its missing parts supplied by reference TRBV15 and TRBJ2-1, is DAMVIQNPRYQVTQFGKPVTLSCSQTLNHNVMYWYQQKSSQAPKLLFHYYDKDFNNEADTPDNFQSRRPNTSFCFLDIRSPGLGDTAMYLCATSRDASSGNEQFFGPGTRLTVL.

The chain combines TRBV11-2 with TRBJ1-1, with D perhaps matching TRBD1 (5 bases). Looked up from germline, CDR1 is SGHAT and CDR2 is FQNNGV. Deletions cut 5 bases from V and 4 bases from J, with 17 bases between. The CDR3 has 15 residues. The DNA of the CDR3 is TGTGCCAGCAGCCACTTCAGGGAGGTATCCACTGAAGCTTTCTTT. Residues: CASSHFREVSTEAFF.

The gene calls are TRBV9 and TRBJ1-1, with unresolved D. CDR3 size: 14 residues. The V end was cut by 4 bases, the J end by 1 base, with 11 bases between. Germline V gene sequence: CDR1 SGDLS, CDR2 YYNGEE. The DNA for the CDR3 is TGTGCCAGCAGCAGCAGACAAACGAACACTGAAGCTTTCTTT. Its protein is CASSSRQTNTEAFF.